The T cell receptor (beta chain) described here comes from a study of T-cell reconstitution after alpha-beta-depleted transplantation in children (dated by TCRdb to 2016 to 2018). Some background on the complete study: Using TCR repertoire profiling, the study quantitatively followed how T-cell immune reconstitution unfolded in children after TCRalphabeta/CD19-depleted allogeneic hematopoietic cell transplantation.

Libraries came from PCR. TCRdb lists the instrument as Illumina HiSeq 2500. To normalize quantification of the TCRbeta repertoire, the TCR libraries were built with molecular barcoding that relied on unique molecular identifiers. TCRdb trimmed public reads at Q25 via fastp, called clones via MiXCR and kept in-frame beta chains. Each entry merges the rows of one CDR3 protein and shows their most common DNA and genes. The table for this sample lists approximately 500,000 distinct CDR3 sequences; roughly 10% of them were counted only once. The ten largest clones add up to approximately 2% of the sample. In its sample, this clonotype was seen many times. The antigen it recognizes is unknown. Base quality data are lacking; no much larger clone is found one base away. The sample's treatment or condition, from its label and the paper: allogeneic hematopoietic cell transplantation with graft depleted of TCRalphabeta T cells and CD19 B cells. Transplant recipients were children who received TCRalphabeta/CD19-depleted allogeneic hematopoietic cell grafts.

Study-wide conclusions, independent of this receptor: In some patients, high TCRbeta diversity at day 60 was attributed to recipient T cells and intrathymic progenitors that had survived conditioning. Over subsequent months, a decline in hyperexpanded clone frequencies was noted, and after one year, T-cell counts and TCRbeta diversity were mostly ascribed to newly produced T cells. The apparently early recovery of alphabetaT-cell counts about two months after transplant reportedly depended on only several hundred rapidly expanded clones that came from non-depleted graft cells.

The CDR3 sequence holds 17 residues, the cysteine and phenylalanine included. The read is trimmed to its CDR3 DNA, 51 bases read in frame from base 1. V gives up 0 bases and J gives up 0 bases, and the segment between their germline ends measures 13 bases. Reading the germline V gene gives CDR1 SGHTA and CDR2 FQGNSA. This TCR came from a child aged 2 to 15 with inherited bone marrow failure, due to receive a stem cell transplant. In this chain, TRBV7-2 is recombined with TRBJ2-3; TRBD1 could be the D gene, as 5 bases match. Sequencing was performed on PBMCs, taken before TCRalphabeta/CD19-depleted stem cell transplant. This receptor carries the CDR3 CASSLAQGYRSTDTQYF. DNA sequence: TGTGCCAGCAGCTTAGCGCAGGGCTACCGTAGCACAGATACGCAGTATTTT.